The clone carrying this T cell receptor (beta chain) has just one count. Sorted-subset replicate PCRs used about 190 ng of genomic DNA. This amount corresponded to tens of thousands of T cell genomes. The repertoire was sequenced with immunoSEQ multiplex PCR; TCRdb's copy has only in-frame clones and lacks some. The table lists some 2,500,000 clones, approximately 94% of them singletons, with around 0.4% in the top ten. The data originate from a study of shared clonotypes between healthy human individuals. CDR1 and CDR2 from the germline V gene are PRHDT and FYEKMQ (reference sequence). The ends were cut back, 11 bases at V and 0 bases at J, with 14 bases in the middle. The CDR3 has 14 residues.

Sequencing was carried out using naive CD4+ T cells from PBMCs. Subset noted: CD45RA+ positively selected. The receptor was isolated from a man between 18 and 35 years old in good health. Some clones in this sample may be carry-over from other donors' samples. The chain joins TRBV13 to TRBJ2-4, with D possibly being TRBD1 (7 bases). Here the CDR3 reads CASRGAGAKNIQYF. CDR3 bases: TGTGCCTCCAGGGGGGCCGGAGCCAAAAACATTCAGTACTTC.